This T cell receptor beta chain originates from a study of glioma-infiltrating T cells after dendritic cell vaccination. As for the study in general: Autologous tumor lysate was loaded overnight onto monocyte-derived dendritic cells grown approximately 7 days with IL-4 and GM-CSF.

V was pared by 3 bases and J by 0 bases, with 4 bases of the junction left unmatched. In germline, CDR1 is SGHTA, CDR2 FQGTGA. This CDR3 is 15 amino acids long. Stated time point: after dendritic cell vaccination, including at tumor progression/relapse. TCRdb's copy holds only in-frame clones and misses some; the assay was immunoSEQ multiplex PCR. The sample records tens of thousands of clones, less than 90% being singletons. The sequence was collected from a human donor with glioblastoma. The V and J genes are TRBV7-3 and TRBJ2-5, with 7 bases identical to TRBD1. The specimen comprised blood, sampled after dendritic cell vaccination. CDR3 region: CASSLGTVYQETQYF. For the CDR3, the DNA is TGTGCCAGCAGCTTGGGGACAGTCTACCAAGAGACCCAGTACTTC.